This is a list of T cell receptor beta chains from one sample in a study of T cell repertoires in cytomegalovirus infection. TCRdb ran MiXCR on the reads and lists one entry per CDR3 protein. Among some 97,000 distinct CDR3 sequences, 23% were seen once, and the ten largest hold approximately 39%. Sequenced material: CD8+ T cells from PBMCs. The receptors originated from a human donor in good health (CMV status not recorded). Some clones in this sample may be carry-over from other donors' samples. The CDR3 runs from the conserved cysteine through the conserved F or W. Each record gives: D gene, CDR3 length, clone size, V gene, J gene, CDR3 DNA, CDR3 protein. A D gene is named only where the DNA matches it firmly. Only some rows state a clone size, as once, few, many or a class for expanded clones.

d_gene: TRBD2
len: 19
abundance: few
v_gene: TRBV11-2
j_gene: TRBJ2-5
CDR3nt: TGTGCCAGCAGCTCGTCCAGTGACTTAGCGGGAGTTGAACAAGAGACCCAGTACTTC
CDR3aa: CASSSSSDLAGVEQETQYF

d_gene: -
len: 10
abundance: few
v_gene: TRBV7-2
j_gene: TRBJ2-2
CDR3nt: TGTGCCAGCAGGGCCGGGGAGCTGTTTTTT
CDR3aa: CASRAGELFF

d_gene: -
len: 17
abundance: many
v_gene: TRBV12-3/TRBV12-4
j_gene: TRBJ2-3
CDR3nt: TGTGCCAGCAGTCCGGACCCCCCGCGGGGGCGTGCAGATACGCAGTATTTT
CDR3aa: CASSPDPPRGRADTQYF

d_gene: -
len: 13
abundance: few
v_gene: TRBV12-3/TRBV12-4
j_gene: TRBJ1-1
CDR3nt: TGTGCCAGCAGCGCGGACGGCTACACTGAAGCTTTCTTT
CDR3aa: CASSADGYTEAFF

d_gene: -
len: 12
abundance: -
v_gene: TRBV10-3
j_gene: TRBJ2-7
CDR3nt: TGTGCCATCAGTGAGGGGGGTTACGAGCAGTACTTC
CDR3aa: CAISEGGYEQYF

d_gene: -
len: 15
abundance: -
v_gene: TRBV28
j_gene: TRBJ2-1
CDR3nt: TGTGCCAGCAGTTTCTGGGGGAGCTCCTACAATGAGCAGTTCTTC
CDR3aa: CASSFWGSSYNEQFF

d_gene: -
len: 12
abundance: few
v_gene: TRBV5-1
j_gene: TRBJ2-2
CDR3nt: TGCGCCAGCAGCAAGAACACCGGGGAGCTGTTTTTT
CDR3aa: CASSKNTGELFF

d_gene: -
len: 12
abundance: -
v_gene: TRBV7-3
j_gene: TRBJ1-1
CDR3nt: TGTGCCAGCAGCTCAGCCCGACGGGAAGCTTTCTTT
CDR3aa: CASSSARREAFF

d_gene: -
len: 12
abundance: -
v_gene: TRBV12-3/TRBV12-4
j_gene: TRBJ2-1
CDR3nt: TGTGCCAGCAGTCTCACCCTGGGGGAGCAGTTCTTC
CDR3aa: CASSLTLGEQFF

d_gene: TRBD2
len: 18
abundance: -
v_gene: TRBV4-3
j_gene: TRBJ2-5
CDR3nt: TGCGCCAGCAGCCAAGAGTGGGCTAGCGGGGGAGAAAGAGAGACCCAGTACTTC
CDR3aa: CASSQEWASGGERETQYF

d_gene: -
len: 15
abundance: many
v_gene: TRBV7-2
j_gene: TRBJ2-3
CDR3nt: TGTGCCAGCAGCTCCTACGGAAGGGCGACAGATACGCAGTATTTT
CDR3aa: CASSSYGRATDTQYF

d_gene: TRBD1
len: 14
abundance: few
v_gene: TRBV6-1
j_gene: TRBJ2-7
CDR3nt: TGTGCCAGCAGCTGGGACAGCACAACCTACGAGCAGTACTTC
CDR3aa: CASSWDSTTYEQYF

d_gene: -
len: 14
abundance: many
v_gene: TRBV14
j_gene: TRBJ2-7
CDR3nt: TGTGCCAGCAGTCTTTATTCCGGGGGCTACGAGCAGTACTTC
CDR3aa: CASSLYSGGYEQYF

d_gene: -
len: 11
abundance: -
v_gene: TRBV12-3/TRBV12-4
j_gene: TRBJ2-1
CDR3nt: TGTGCCAGCAGTTGGGGGGATGAGCAGTTCTTC
CDR3aa: CASSWGDEQFF

d_gene: -
len: 14
abundance: many
v_gene: TRBV28
j_gene: TRBJ2-2
CDR3nt: TGTGCCAGCTACGCGGATAATAGCGCCGGGGAGCTGTTTTTT
CDR3aa: CASYADNSAGELFF

d_gene: -
len: 13
abundance: -
v_gene: TRBV6-1
j_gene: TRBJ2-5
CDR3nt: TGTGCCAGCAGTGAAGAACCCTGGGAGACCCAGTACTTC
CDR3aa: CASSEEPWETQYF

d_gene: -
len: 14
abundance: few
v_gene: TRBV3-1
j_gene: TRBJ2-1
CDR3nt: TGTGCCAGCAGCCAAGATTCTGCTAGTGGGGAGCAGTTCTTC
CDR3aa: CASSQDSASGEQFF

d_gene: -
len: 14
abundance: many
v_gene: TRBV25-1
j_gene: TRBJ2-2
CDR3nt: TGTGCCAGCACGGCGGGGGCATACACCGGGGAGCTGTTTTTT
CDR3aa: CASTAGAYTGELFF